This TCR beta chain was retrieved from a study of blood T cell repertoires in COVID-19. About the research overall: The United States, Italy and Spain supplied acute and convalescent COVID-19 samples. Sources were T cells, B-cell-depleted T cells, or PBMCs; the material itself was cDNA or gDNA.

As handled by the study authors: Amplifying reference gene primers gave estimates of nucleated cell counts. The table came from immunoSEQ multiplex PCR; TCRdb's copy has only in-frame clones and leaves some out. The V and J calls and clone size were taken over from that table, and D and trimming were inferred from the DNA. Of about 13,000 clones listed, around 82% were seen once; the top ten hold approximately 34%. Looked up from germline, CDR1 is WNHNN and CDR2 is SYGVQD (reference sequence). This CDR3 has 12 amino acids. V lost 3 bases, J lost 6 bases, and 9 bases lay in between. The rearrangement links TRBV10-1 to TRBJ2-7, with D tentatively TRBD1 (6 bases). Specimen: peripheral blood. The clonotype originates from a human donor in a cohort sampled during active COVID-19. The CDR3, as DNA: TGCGCCAGCAGTGAACACAGGGCCGAGCAGTACTTC. The encoded protein is CASSEHRAEQYF.